This TCR beta chain was recovered during a study of response to subunit inactivated influenza vaccine (dated by TCRdb to 2016 to 2019). Looking at the study overall: Deep quantitative profiling of the T cell receptor repertoire was used in the study to follow responses to a trivalent subunit inactivated influenza vaccine.

What the work shows at the level of the full study, not this receptor alone: The authors suggested that each seasonal influenza vaccination may recruit only a limited number of new T cells.

The receptor library was made with RT-PCR. The sequencer was an Illumina HiSeq 2500. TCRdb cleaned the public reads at Q25 with fastp, built clones with MiXCR and kept in-frame beta chains. Entries that share a CDR3 protein sequence are merged under the most common genes and DNA. Here the sample has hundreds of thousands of distinct CDR3 sequences; approximately 17% occur a single time. The biggest ten clones account for about a tenth of the sample. Note on this clonotype: Its antigen is not yet known. One base away there is no much larger clone; base qualities are not given.

The V and J ends are trimmed by 6 bases and 2 bases, leaving 23 bases between them. Looking up the germline V gene yields CDR1 SNHLY and CDR2 FYNNEI. From the cysteine through the phenylalanine, the CDR3 covers 17 amino acids. The CDR3 DNA has 51 bases and is translated from base 1. The sequencing here drew on PBMCs from blood, taken about 5 days after vaccination. This clonotype was obtained from a man in his fifties who received an inactivated influenza vaccine. Donor details come from another sample of the same person, matched by shared clones. Rearrangement joined TRBV2 to TRBJ2-7; 6 matching bases give a weak D call of TRBD2. The nucleotides are TGTGCCAGCAGAATGGGACTCCTGTGGGAGGCGACCTACGAGCAGTACTTC. This yields the protein CASRMGLLWEATYEQYF.